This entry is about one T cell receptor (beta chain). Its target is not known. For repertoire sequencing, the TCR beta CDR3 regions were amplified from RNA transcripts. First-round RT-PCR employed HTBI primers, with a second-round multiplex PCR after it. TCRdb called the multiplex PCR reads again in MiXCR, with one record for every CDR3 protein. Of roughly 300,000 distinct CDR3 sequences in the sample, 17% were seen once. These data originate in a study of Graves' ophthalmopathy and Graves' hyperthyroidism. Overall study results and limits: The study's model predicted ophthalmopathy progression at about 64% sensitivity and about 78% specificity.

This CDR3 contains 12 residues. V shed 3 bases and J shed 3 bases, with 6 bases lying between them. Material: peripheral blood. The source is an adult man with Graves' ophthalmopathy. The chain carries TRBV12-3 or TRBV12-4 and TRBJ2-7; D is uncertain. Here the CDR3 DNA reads TGTGCCAGCAGTTTGAAAGTCTACGAGCAGTACTTC. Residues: CASSLKVYEQYF.